This TCR beta chain was observed in a study of T-cell reconstitution after alpha-beta-depleted transplantation in children. Construction of the TCRbeta library involved unique molecular identifiers. TCRdb reprocessed the PCR reads via MiXCR and lists one record per CDR3 protein. This sample has 600,000 to 700,000 distinct CDR3 sequences, with 16% found just once. Per the germline V gene, CDR1 is KGHDR and CDR2 is SFDVKD. This CDR3 is 14 amino acids long. V dropped 5 bases and J dropped 1 base, with 10 bases sitting between them. This clonotype was counted between two and nine times. The V and J genes are TRBV24-1 and TRBJ1-1, with TRBD1 as a possible D gene (6 bases). This receptor was taken from a human donor who donated a stem cell graft to a child with acute myeloid leukemia. The source was PBMCs from the stem cell graft donor, collected from the stem cell graft. As DNA, the CDR3 is TGTGCCACCAGTGCAGGGGCTTCGAACACTGAAGCTTTCTTT. Its protein is CATSAGASNTEAFF.